A single sample is the source of the 3 T cell receptor beta chains below, sequenced in a study of shared T cell receptors in the human thymus. Profiling relied on immunoSEQ multiplex PCR, and the TCRdb table lists in-frame clones only, not all of them. Of 600,000 to 900,000 clones listed, 80% to 90% are singletons. This same sample was also part of a study on human thymus T cells.

Source material: thymocytes. These receptors were taken from a girl under three years old with a congenital heart defect.

This clone has just one count. V usage is TRBV5-5 and J usage is TRBJ2-1; possible D gene TRBD2, 6 bases. Trimming removed 4 bases at V and 2 bases at J, with 13 bases between. Germline CDR1 SGHKS, CDR2 YYEKEE (reference sequence). The CDR3 is 15 amino acids. CDR3 bases: TGTGCCAGCAGCCCTCGGGACTTCCCCTACAATGAGCAGTTCTTC. Its translation: CASSPRDFPYNEQFF.

This rearrangement joins TRBV7-2 to TRBJ1-5, with D perhaps TRBD1 (5 bases). This CDR3 spans 14 amino acids. Germline loops: CDR1 SGHTA, CDR2 FQGNSA. V lost 5 bases, J lost 0 bases, and 8 bases lay in between. CDR3 protein: CASSQTVSNQPQHF. The CDR3 DNA reads TGTGCCAGCAGCCAGACAGTTAGCAATCAGCCCCAGCATTTT.

As to this clone: Mismatch with germline at one junction end may stem from a read error. The chain uses TRBV5-6 and TRBJ1-2; tentative D call: TRBD1 (5 bases). Germline V gene sequence: CDR1 SGHDT, CDR2 YYEEEE. This CDR3 has 14 residues. The chain's CDR3 is CASCGGEDYYGHTF. DNA for the CDR3: TGTGCCAGCTGCGGGGGGGAAGACTACTATGGCCACACCTTC.